This T cell receptor (beta chain) was sequenced in a study of vaccination effects on CD4 cells after COVID-19. Study at large: Participants completed two doses of the BNT162b2 or mRNA-1273 vaccine. Sample donation by two convalescent patients took place 16 days and one week before vaccination. General study results and limits: Early timepoints after infection were absent, and convalescent patients were few in the study.

Sequencing in the ViraFEST assay came after antigen-specific CD4+ T cells had been expanded with viral peptide pools, which were used to stimulate PBMC. It was after approximately 11 days of culture that CD4+ T cells were isolated. The person was diagnosed with PCR-confirmed SARS-CoV-2 infection between March and December 2020. Each culture well received some 1.9 million PBMC. These cells were then cultured in IMDM with about 9.1 IU/ml IL-2 and around 10 ug/ml peptides. Produced via immunoSEQ multiplex PCR; TCRdb's table is partial and in-frame only. The repertoire has about 45,000 clones, approximately 70% of them found once; the top ten carry roughly 30%. V gave up 0 bases and J gave up 0 bases, with 5 bases separating them. The CDR3 covers 14 residues. CDR1 is SGHRS, CDR2 YFSETQ, per germline. Concerning this clone itself: As yet, its antigen is unknown.

The chain employs TRBV5-1 and TRBJ2-3; no clear D gene. The TCR was taken from a human donor who had a prior SARS-CoV-2 infection. The source material was CD4+ T cells from PBMCs cultured with a peptide pool, sampled before COVID-19 vaccination. The CDR3 DNA follows: TGCGCCAGCAGCTTGGCCGGGAGCACAGATACGCAGTATTTT. This sequence encodes CASSLAGSTDTQYF.